This T cell receptor beta chain is from a study of control samples from healthy donors and cancer patients. Profiled with immunoSEQ multiplex PCR; TCRdb holds only in-frame clones, not every one. This sample has about 140,000 clones, with about 88% found just once. CDR1 SGHRS and CDR2 YFSETQ come from the germline V gene. The CDR3 has 15 amino acids. V shed 0 bases and J 5 bases; nucleotides not matched to a gene: 7. V usage is TRBV5-1 and J usage is TRBJ2-7; 8 bases match TRBD1. Sequencing was performed on blood. The sequence was collected from a woman aged 25 to 39 in good health. The CDR3 region is CASSLVAGGKNEQYF. The CDR3, as DNA: TGCGCCAGCAGCTTGGTGGCAGGGGGCAAGAACGAGCAGTACTTC.